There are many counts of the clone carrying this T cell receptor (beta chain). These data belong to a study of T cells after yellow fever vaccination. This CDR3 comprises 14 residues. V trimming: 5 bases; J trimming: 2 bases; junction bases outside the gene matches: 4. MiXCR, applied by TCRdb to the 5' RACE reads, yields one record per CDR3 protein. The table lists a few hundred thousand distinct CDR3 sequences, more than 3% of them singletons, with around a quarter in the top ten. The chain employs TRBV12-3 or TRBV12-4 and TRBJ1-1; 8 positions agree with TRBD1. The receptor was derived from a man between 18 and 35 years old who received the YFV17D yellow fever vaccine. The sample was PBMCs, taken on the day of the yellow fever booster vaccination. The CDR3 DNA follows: TGTGCCAGCAGTCAGGGGGCGCGAAACACTGAAGCTTTCTTT. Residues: CASSQGARNTEAFF.